Below, 17 T cell receptor beta chains from the same sample are listed, as sequenced in a study of regulatory T cells in long-lasting Graves disease. The authors built TCR beta libraries using iRepertoire HTBI primers and Arm-PCR of CDR3 regions. TCRdb processed the multiplex PCR reads anew with MiXCR; each CDR3 protein has one entry. The data contain over 400,000 distinct CDR3 sequences, less than 15% of them singletons. Described time point: newly diagnosed GD, antithyroid drugs for less than 3 months. Generation of the TCR library employed RNA extracted from PBMCs. These data also formed part of another study, on T cells in Graves' hyperthyroidism and ophthalmopathy.

The specimen was peripheral blood mononuclear cells (PBMCs), collected at new diagnosis, from a patient treated with antithyroid drugs. All receptors derive from a woman in her forties or fifties with Graves disease.

V and J are TRBV12-3 or TRBV12-4 and TRBJ2-5; 11 nucleotides agree with TRBD2. V lost 6 bases, J lost 4 bases, and 4 bases stayed unmatched. This CDR3 comprises 14 residues. Here the CDR3 DNA reads TGTGCCAGCAGACTAGCGGGAGTAAGAGAGACCCAGTACTTC. This encodes CASRLAGVRETQYF.

This clonotype came up many times. The chain recombines TRBV28 with TRBJ2-5, with D possibly being TRBD1 or TRBD2 (10 bases each). Between the trimmed V and J ends, which lost 10 bases and 1 base, there was a span of 37 bases. This CDR3 region has 21 residues. Looked up from germline, CDR1 is MDHEN and CDR2 is SYDVKM. In DNA form, the CDR3 reads TGTGCCACCCGGGACAGGGGATCCCCCAAAACTAGCGGGAACCCCCAAGAGACCCAGTACTTC. Amino acids: CATRDRGSPKTSGNPQETQYF.

This clonotype was seen many times. The chain couples TRBV6-2 or TRBV6-3 to TRBJ2-1, with a weak D call TRBD1 (6 bases). The germline gives CDR1 MNHEY, CDR2 SVGEGT. V was trimmed by 2 bases and J by 6 bases, leaving 11 bases between them. The CDR3 is made up of 14 amino acids. The CDR3 bases are TGTGCCAGCAGTTACCCGGGACAACGCAATGAGCAGTTCTTC. Its translation is CASSYPGQRNEQFF.

This clonotype was seen repeatedly, ten times or more. V gene TRBV6-1 combines with J gene TRBJ2-2, with unresolved D. V was shortened by 4 bases and J by 6 bases, with 3 bases between the two germline ends. The CDR3 is 11 amino acids. The V gene's germline CDR1 is MNHNS and CDR2 SASEGT. The DNA of the CDR3 is TGTGCCAGCAGTGCATCCGGGGAGCTGTTTTTT. It codes for CASSASGELFF.

The rearrangement uses TRBV3-1 and TRBJ2-5; D possibly corresponds to TRBD1 (6 bases). This CDR3 is 14 amino acids long. With 1 base removed from V and 2 bases from J, the gap between germline ends came to 8 bases. Germline CDR1 is LGHDT and CDR2 is YNNKEL (reference sequence). CDR3 nucleotide sequence: TGTGCCAGCAGCCAAGGGGACACTCAAGAGACCCAGTACTTC. This sequence encodes CASSQGDTQETQYF.

This clonotype was counted many times. The chain couples TRBV6-1 to TRBJ1-3; D is uncertain. The V end lost 8 bases, the J end lost 0 bases, and 14 bases lay between the germline ends. The germline V gene has CDR1 MNHNS and CDR2 SASEGT. This CDR3 spans 15 amino acids. CDR3 residues: CASLRGINSGNTIYF. In DNA form, the CDR3 reads TGTGCCAGCCTCCGCGGGATCAACTCTGGAAACACCATATATTTT.

This clonotype has just a few counts. The gene calls are TRBV7-3 and TRBJ2-2, with D perhaps matching TRBD1 (5 bases). V was trimmed by 3 bases and J by 1 base, leaving 12 bases between them. CDR3 length: 16 residues. Germline V gene lookup returns CDR1 SGHTA and CDR2 FQGTGA. The CDR3 reads CASSFIGRVNTGELFF. The CDR3 DNA follows: TGTGCCAGCAGCTTCATCGGCAGGGTGAACACCGGGGAGCTGTTTTTT.

This chain links TRBV28 with TRBJ2-2; possible D gene TRBD2, 5 bases. CDR3 length: 18 residues. Trimming shortened V by 2 bases and J by 3 bases, and 19 bases separated the two germline ends. The V gene's germline CDR1 is MDHEN and CDR2 SYDVKM. CDR3 bases: TGTGCCAGCAGTTTAGACGAAGGACTTCTCGCGGACACCGGGGAGCTGTTTTTT. This encodes CASSLDEGLLADTGELFF.

J is TRBJ2-3 and V is TRBV18, with 9 bases aligning to TRBD2. Germline trimming cut 1 base from V and 4 bases from J; bases unmatched to any gene: 3. The V gene's germline CDR1 is KGHSH and CDR2 LQKENI. CDR3 length: 15 amino acids. The CDR3 DNA sequence: TGTGCCAGCTCACCACTATTAGCGGGAGCAGATACGCAGTATTTT. It is translated as CASSPLLAGADTQYF.

This clonotype was detected only a few times. The gene calls are TRBV6-2 or TRBV6-3 and TRBJ2-1; possible D gene TRBD2, 5 bases. Germline V CDR1 and CDR2: MNHEY, SVGEGT. The CDR3 contains 15 residues. With 4 bases removed from V and 0 bases from J, the gap between germline ends came to 10 bases. DNA of the CDR3: TGTGCCAGCAGTTTAGCGATACGCTCCTACAATGAGCAGTTCTTC. Its translation is CASSLAIRSYNEQFF.

Many counts were recorded for this clonotype. The chain links TRBV9 to TRBJ2-3; 8 bases are a match to TRBD2. Germline values: CDR1 SGDLS, CDR2 YYNGEE. The CDR3 has 16 amino acids. V dropped 2 bases and J dropped 0; count of bases not matched to a gene: 5. The CDR3 sequence: CASSVLSSGSTDTQYF. CDR3 in DNA: TGTGCCAGCAGCGTTTTGTCTAGCGGGAGCACAGATACGCAGTATTTT.

This clonotype was detected ten times or more. The gene calls are TRBV28 and TRBJ1-1; D is ambiguous. Germline CDR1 and CDR2: MDHEN and SYDVKM. The CDR3 loop spans 13 amino acids. Trimming stripped 7 bases from V and 0 bases from J, with 9 bases between. CDR3 region: CASNQDLNTEAFF. The CDR3 DNA reads as TGTGCCAGCAACCAAGACCTGAACACTGAAGCTTTCTTT.

This clonotype was picked up a small number of times. The chain has TRBV5-1 and TRBJ2-5; 15 bases match TRBD2. Germline loops: CDR1 SGHRS, CDR2 YFSETQ. V shed 4 bases and J 1 base; nucleotides not matched to a gene: 8. CDR3 length equals 18 residues. CDR3 sequence: CASSPGLAGGPSQETQYF. The CDR3 nucleotides are TGCGCCAGCAGCCCAGGACTAGCGGGAGGGCCCTCCCAAGAGACCCAGTACTTC.

This clonotype appeared many times. The chain combines TRBV5-1 with TRBJ2-7, with a tentative D call TRBD1 (5 bases). CDR1 is SGHRS, CDR2 YFSETQ, per germline. V was pared by 2 bases and J by 1 base, with 10 bases between. The CDR3 spans 14 residues. The CDR3 protein is CASSFLQGSYEQYF. CDR3 coding DNA: TGCGCCAGCAGCTTTCTTCAGGGTTCCTACGAGCAGTACTTC.

This clonotype has more than one count but fewer than ten. The chain joins TRBV19 to TRBJ1-5, with a weak D call TRBD1 (6 bases). Germline V CDR1 and CDR2: LNHDA, SQIVND (reference sequence). V was trimmed by 6 bases and J by 6 bases, leaving 18 bases between them. CDR3 length equals 15 residues. CDR3 region: CASSPSGGSLQPQHF. The CDR3 DNA reads TGTGCCAGTAGCCCTTCGGGGGGCTCACTTCAGCCCCAGCATTTT.

The CDR3: CASSPRLGGANTGELFF. The CDR3 bases are TGTGCCAGCAGCCCAAGGCTAGGGGGGGCGAACACCGGGGAGCTGTTTTTT. V gene TRBV4-2 combines with J gene TRBJ2-2; D may be TRBD2 (7 bases). Germline V gene data show CDR1 as LGHNA and CDR2 as YNFKEQ. The CDR3 consists of 17 residues. Trimming removed 4 bases at V and 0 bases at J, with 15 bases between.

This clonotype was detected ten times or more. This chain uses TRBV20-1 with TRBJ2-2, with TRBD2 matching 13 bases. This CDR3 is built from 16 residues. Germline V lookup: CDR1 DFQATT, CDR2 SNEGSKA (reference sequence). The V segment lost 3 bases and the J segment 0 bases; nucleotides outside the gene matches: 1. In DNA form, the CDR3 reads TGCAGTGCTAGTGGACTAGCGGGAGCGAACACCGGGGAGCTGTTTTTT. The encoded protein is CSASGLAGANTGELFF.